This T cell receptor (beta chain) was captured in a study of blood T cells in healthy people across ages (dated by TCRdb to 2013 to 2016). For context, the study as a whole: Template switching captured roughly one uniquely barcoded TCR beta cDNA molecule per two T cells in model experiments. To track age-related changes in TCR beta repertoire diversity, the study relied on deep sequencing normalized with unique cDNA molecular identifiers. Donors were grouped into four age groups: young (average about 15 years), middle-aged (over 35), aged (around 60) and long-lived (over 80). To avoid experimental bias, donors of different ages were spread randomly across the sequencing lanes. The study analyzed two additional independent replicas of 1 million unique cDNA reads from the same blood draw for two donors, one aged 18 to 30 and one aged 80 or older.

Note on this clonotype: Its binding antigen is unknown. The record has no base qualities; no much larger clone is one base away.

General findings and caveats noted by the study authors: Observed TCR beta diversity correlated strongly with the percentage of naive T cells measured by flow cytometry. Conclusive comparison of naive and antigen-experienced compartments was prevented by the profiling of bulk unsorted PBMCs. Total diversity estimates from one million sequenced T cells were considered lower bounds and underestimates. The long-lived group showed more naive CD4+ T cells, fewer expanded clones and increased TCR diversity than the aged group, suggesting age selection. Observed TCR beta diversity per million T cells fell roughly linearly with age, and a significant reduction was already apparent by age around 40. The CMV infection status of donors was not known, potentially confounding age-related changes in expanded clonotypes.

The CDR3 holds 13 amino acids from the cysteine to the phenylalanine. Kept here is only the CDR3 DNA, which spans 39 bases and is read in frame from base 1. CDR1 and CDR2, per the germline V gene, are SGDLS and YYNGEE. V gives up 0 bases and J gives up 3 bases, and the segment between their germline ends measures 6 bases. The donors were roughly 39 Caucasian individuals from Russia, aged about 6 to 100 years, who were systemically healthy. About 10 milliliters of peripheral blood were collected from each donor into EDTA-treated Vacutainer tubes. PBMCs were isolated by Ficoll-Paque density-gradient centrifugation, with at least 6 million obtained per sample. Total RNA, at least 6 micrograms per sample, was extracted from PBMCs with Trizol reagent. For every donor, flow cytometry on a PBMC aliquot measured the percentage of naive CD45RAhigh/CD27high T cells. Library construction relied on 5' RACE. TCRdb shows the sequencer as Illumina HiSeq 2500. The second PCR ran for roughly 7 to 12 cycles and used a J-beta primer mix along with a sample-barcoded 5' primer. A template-switch 5' adaptor carrying 12 random nucleotides introduced a unique molecular identifier onto each TCR beta cDNA molecule. At least 3 million CDR3-containing paired-end reads were obtained from each sample. All of the RNA was converted into first-strand cDNA using the Mint cDNA synthesis kit, with a TRBC-specific oligonucleotide serving as the primer. Following uracil-DNA glycosylase treatment, all cDNA underwent a first 18-cycle PCR with the universal primers M1SS and BC2_uni_R. Processing in the source paper ran as follows. Each sample was normalized by randomly selecting 1 million high-quality reads, each carrying a distinct molecular identifier. Instead of being binned into consensus sequences, reads with shared molecular identifiers were discarded. MiTCR, with a Q25 quality threshold and the strictest error-elimination algorithm, was used for CDR3 identification, clonotype clustering and error correction. A nonparametric unseen species model using Euler transformation provided a lower-bound estimate of total TCR beta diversity. The raw public reads went through TCRdb reprocessing: fastp at Q25, MiXCR clone calling, in-frame beta chains kept. Every entry covers one CDR3 protein and lists the most common genes and DNA from its rows. For this entry, the V and J calls and clone size follow TCRdb and not the study's own pipeline. The sample data list 540,000 or so distinct CDR3 sequences, and approximately 25% of these were observed just once. Of the sample, around a sixth falls within the top ten clones.

Sequenced input: blood. The rearranged chain carries TRBV9 and TRBJ1-1; confidence is insufficient to name the D gene. This clonotype originated in a woman in her seventies in good health. CDR3 protein: CASSVGSHTEAFF. The DNA sequence is as follows: TGTGCCAGCAGCGTAGGATCGCACACTGAAGCTTTCTTT.